This is a list of T cell receptor beta chains from one sample in a study of blood T cell repertoires in COVID-19. Data came from immunoSEQ multiplex PCR; TCRdb stores just in-frame clones and leaves some out. Of around 140,000 clones listed, 85% to 90% are singletons. Sequencing was carried out using peripheral blood. Every receptor here comes from a man between 60 and 75 years old with active or convalescent COVID-19. Each CDR3 is given with its conserved first and last residue.

V	J	CDR3
TRBV7-2	TRBJ1-2	CASSSPLDRSSRDGYTF
TRBV7-3	TRBJ1-4	CASSLERGEKLFF
TRBV9	TRBJ2-3	CASSVAELDTQYF
TRBV5-4	TRBJ1-1	CASSLPWGGMNTEAFF
TRBV27	TRBJ2-2	CASRPRGGINTGELFF
TRBV6-5	TRBJ1-4	CASSSWTGGDEKLFF
TRBV5-1	TRBJ1-2	CASSTGTAEGFNYGYTF
TRBV25-1	TRBJ2-2	CASSAPTGNTGELFF
TRBV30	TRBJ2-7	CAWSRTSGRAYEQYF
TRBV6-2/TRBV6-3	TRBJ1-5	CASSSGGQPQHF
TRBV27	TRBJ2-3	CASSFGGTSTDTQYF
TRBV20-1	TRBJ2-1	CSASKLAGHNEQFF
TRBV3-1/TRBV3-2	TRBJ1-3	CASSRTGSGNTIYF
TRBV7-3	TRBJ2-1	CASSPDRGDEQFF
TRBV19	TRBJ2-1	CASSWQGTYNEQFF
TRBV12-3/TRBV12-4	TRBJ2-7	CASSLGGQGEQYF
TRBV3-1/TRBV3-2	TRBJ1-2	CASSRRGTGGYGYTF
TRBV10-3	TRBJ2-3	CASSRQVAGGRYDTDTQYF
TRBV29-1	TRBJ2-7	CSVEGGAGPYEQYF
TRBV7-2	TRBJ2-2	CASSPLIGELFF
TRBV9	TRBJ2-7	CASSATGQSYEQYF
TRBV7-3	TRBJ2-2	CASSFSGLHLGGELFF
TRBV19	TRBJ2-3	CASSLAGGPAQYF
TRBV6-1	TRBJ2-2	CASSAIPGQGFLAGELFF
TRBV7-2	TRBJ2-1	CASSLAGEWNEQFF
TRBV7-3	TRBJ2-3	CASSQGHDLDTQYF
TRBV28	TRBJ1-4	CASSPRQGGNEKLFF
TRBV9	TRBJ2-7	CASSVEQDLEQYF